This entry lists 23 T cell receptor beta chains sequenced from one sample in a study of technical replicates of blood from several donors. This table comes from immunoSEQ multiplex PCR, and its TCRdb copy is limited to in-frame clones, with some not included. In the table there are 65,000 to 85,000 clones, 95% to 97% of which are singletons. Material: T cells isolated from PBMCs. The origin of the receptors is a human donor in good health.

The chain links TRBV2 to TRBJ1-3; D gene ambiguous. CDR1 is SNHLY and CDR2 is FYNNEI in the germline V gene. This CDR3 spans 15 amino acids. Trimming stripped 1 base from V and 1 base from J, with 8 bases between. The CDR3 sequence is CASSEGVSSGNTIYF. The CDR3 DNA follows: TGTGCCAGCAGTGAAGGCGTGAGTTCTGGAAACACCATATATTTT. Supplemented by reference TRBV2 and TRBJ1-3, the full variable domain reads EPEVTQTPSHQVTQMGQEVILRCVPISNHLYFYWYRQILGQKVEFLVSFYNNEISEKSEIFDDQFSVERPDGSNFTLKIRSTKLEDSAMYFCASSEGVSSGNTIYFGEGSWLTVV.

Turning to this clone: The junction departs from the called germline gene at one end, perhaps through a read error. The chain has TRBV7-7 and TRBJ2-5; no definite D call. Germline V lookup: CDR1 SSHAT, CDR2 FNYEAQ (reference sequence). The CDR3 contains 16 residues. The CDR3 coding sequence is TGTGCTAGCAGCTTAGACTCCCGGTTTCGGAGTGAGACCCAGTACTTC. Translated: CASSLDSRFRSETQYF.

The chain is built from TRBV5-1 and TRBJ2-1; possibly TRBD2 for D (6 bases). CDR1 is SGHRS, CDR2 YFSETQ, per germline. CDR3 length equals 12 residues. The ends were cut back, 4 bases at V and 7 bases at J, with 9 bases in the middle. The CDR3 protein is CASSRGMNEQFF. CDR3 coding DNA: TGCGCCAGCAGCCGGGGGATGAATGAGCAGTTCTTC.

The gene calls are TRBV4-1 and TRBJ2-2; TRBD1 is a possible D gene (6 bases). Germline V gives CDR1 MGHRA, CDR2 YSYEKL. The CDR3 has 16 amino acids. Trimming stripped 2 bases from V and 5 bases from J, with 15 bases between. CDR3 bases: TGCGCCAGCAGCCAACTGGGGGCTGTAGGGACCGGGGAGCTGTTTTTT. It yields the protein CASSQLGAVGTGELFF.

The J gene is TRBJ2-1, the V gene TRBV13; no clear D. Germline V lookup: CDR1 PRHDT, CDR2 FYEKMQ (reference sequence). The CDR3 is 14 residues long. V was cut by 7 bases and J by 6 bases, with 16 bases left in between. The CDR3 here is CASTPGRAGNEQFF. The CDR3 bases are TGTGCCAGCACCCCGGGTCGCGCCGGCAATGAGCAGTTCTTC.

The chain links TRBV6-6 to TRBJ2-5, with 8 bases aligning to TRBD2. From germline, CDR1 is MNHNY and CDR2 SVGAGI (reference sequence). The CDR3 is 15 amino acids. Trimming removed 7 bases from V and 5 bases from J; junction bases left unmatched: 12. CDR3 residues: CASTLAAGVGETQYF. The CDR3, as DNA: TGTGCCAGCACCTTGGCAGCGGGGGTGGGGGAGACCCAGTACTTC.

The chain carries TRBV7-2 and TRBJ1-4; TRBD1 aligns across 7 bases. CDR3 length: 15 amino acids. The germline V gene has CDR1 SGHTA and CDR2 FQGNSA. Germline trimming cut 5 bases from V and 5 bases from J; bases unmatched to any gene: 8. In nucleotides, the CDR3 is TGTGCCAGCAGCCAGGCCGGGACAGAGAATGAAAAACTGTTTTTT. Protein: CASSQAGTENEKLFF.

This clone has a single count. CDR3 loop: CASSNYPDRANTEAFF. The CDR3 DNA follows: TGTGCCAGTAGTAACTACCCGGATCGCGCAAACACTGAAGCTTTCTTT. The J gene is TRBJ1-1, the V gene TRBV19; the D is unclear. The CDR3 runs 16 residues. Germline V CDR1 and CDR2: LNHDA, SQIVND (reference sequence). V was shortened by 4 bases and J by 2 bases, with 17 bases between the two germline ends.

The chain couples TRBV19 to TRBJ2-2, with unresolved D. The germline CDR1 and CDR2 sequences are LNHDA and SQIVND (reference sequence). The V end lost 5 bases, the J end lost 0 bases, and 4 bases lay between the germline ends. The CDR3 loop spans 13 amino acids. CDR3 nucleotide sequence: TGTGCCAGTAGTCGTACGAACACCGGGGAGCTGTTTTTT. Encoded protein: CASSRTNTGELFF.

This chain links TRBV4-1 with TRBJ1-1; TRBD1 might be the D (5 bases). The CDR3 has 16 residues. Germline lookup yields CDR1 MGHRA and CDR2 YSYEKL. Trimming took 0 bases from V and 4 from J, leaving 15 bases between them. The CDR3 loop is CASSQEVPGLPTEAFF. The CDR3 DNA reads as TGCGCCAGCAGCCAAGAGGTCCCAGGGCTCCCCACTGAAGCTTTCTTT.

Only one count was recorded for this clone. The chain joins TRBV2 to TRBJ1-2; the match to TRBD1 covers 7 bases. Germline V gene sequence: CDR1 SNHLY, CDR2 FYNNEI. CDR3 length: 14 amino acids. The ends lost 2 bases at V and 5 bases at J; junction bases unmatched: 5. CDR3 sequence (DNA): TGTGCCAGCAGTGAACGACAGGGCGTGTATGGCTACACCTTC. Protein: CASSERQGVYGYTF.

The CDR3: CASSSRTRLEDTQYF. The CDR3 coding sequence is TGTGCCAGCAGCTCAAGGACTAGGCTAGAAGATACGCAGTATTTT. V is TRBV7-9 and J is TRBJ2-3; 7 nucleotides line up with TRBD2. V shed 4 bases, J shed 5 bases, and the junction held 9 bases outside the gene matches. This CDR3 spans 15 amino acids. The germline V gene has CDR1 SEHNR and CDR2 FQNEAQ (reference sequence).

Only a few counts were recorded for this clone. The rearrangement links TRBV15 to TRBJ2-6; D perhaps matches TRBD2 (5 bases). The V gene lost 4 bases and the J gene lost 3 bases, with 13 bases spanning the gap. The CDR3 runs 16 residues. Germline V gives CDR1 LNHNV, CDR2 YYDKDF (reference sequence). CDR3 in DNA: TGTGCCACCAGCATGGAGCCCGGGGATGGGGCCAACGTCCTGACTTTC. Its translation: CATSMEPGDGANVLTF.

Remarks on this clone: The sample carries other DNA sequences with the same CDR3. The V and J genes are TRBV27 and TRBJ1-1; D remains ambiguous. There are 13 residues in the CDR3. Germline V lookup: CDR1 MNHEY, CDR2 SMNVEV (reference sequence). V was pared by 0 bases and J by 1 base, with 3 bases between. CDR3 in DNA: TGTGCCAGCAGTTTATCTCGGAACACTGAAGCTTTCTTT. The encoded protein is CASSLSRNTEAFF.

The V gene is TRBV7-9, the J gene TRBJ2-5; D not resolved. This CDR3 has 14 amino acids. V lost 1 base and J lost 1, with 7 bases in between. In germline, CDR1 is SEHNR, CDR2 FQNEAQ (reference sequence). The CDR3 DNA is TGTGCCAGCAGCTTAGATGGGCTCCAAGAGACCCAGTACTTC. Amino acids: CASSLDGLQETQYF.

V usage is TRBV28 and J usage is TRBJ2-2; D possibly corresponds to TRBD1 (6 bases). V lost 6 bases to trimming and J lost 6 bases, with 11 bases between them. This CDR3 is built from 13 residues. Germline V CDR1 and CDR2: MDHEN, SYDVKM. CDR3 bases: TGTGCCAGCAGCCCAGGGGTTGCCGGGGAGCTGTTTTTT. It yields the protein CASSPGVAGELFF.

The CDR3 DNA reads as TGTGCCAGCAGTCCTAGAAACAGGGGGGGGAACACCATATATTTT. This codes for CASSPRNRGGNTIYF. This chain joins TRBV11-2 and TRBJ1-3; 8 bases fit TRBD1. The germline CDR1 and CDR2 sequences are SGHAT and FQNNGV. The CDR3 consists of 15 residues. Trimming cost V 6 bases and J 7 bases; bases outside gene matches: 11.

The gene calls are TRBV9 and TRBJ1-1, with 7 bases identical to TRBD1. J lost 4 bases, V lost 4 bases, and 10 bases had no gene match. Germline lookup yields CDR1 SGDLS and CDR2 YYNGEE. The CDR3 totals 15 residues. CDR3 in DNA: TGTGCCAGCAGCTTAACTACAGGGGCATTCACTGAAGCTTTCTTT. The encoded protein is CASSLTTGAFTEAFF. Full variable domain (outside the CDR3, taken from reference TRBV9 and TRBJ1-1): DSGVTQTPKHLITATGQRVTLRCSPRSGDLSVYWYQQSLDQGLQFLIQYYNGEERAKGNILERFSAQQFPDLHSELNLSSLELGDSALYFCASSLTTGAFTEAFFGQGTRLTVV.

The rearrangement links TRBV15 to TRBJ2-5; a possible D gene is TRBD1 (6 bases). The CDR3 extends over 13 amino acids. Trimming took off 5 bases at V and 5 bases at J, with 12 bases between the two ends. Germline values: CDR1 LNHNV, CDR2 YYDKDF (reference sequence). The CDR3 DNA is TGTGCCACCAGCGTAGCAGGGGACGAGACCCAGTACTTC. This sequence encodes CATSVAGDETQYF. The whole variable domain, filled in from reference TRBV15 and TRBJ2-5, reads DAMVIQNPRYQVTQFGKPVTLSCSQTLNHNVMYWYQQKSSQAPKLLFHYYDKDFNNEADTPDNFQSRRPNTSFCFLDIRSPGLGDTAMYLCATSVAGDETQYFGPGTRLLVL.

J is TRBJ1-1 and V is TRBV27; D gene ambiguous. From germline, CDR1 is MNHEY and CDR2 SMNVEV (reference sequence). The ends were cut back, 3 bases at V and 11 bases at J, with 7 bases in the middle. The CDR3 has 10 amino acids. The CDR3 loop is CASSFLEAFF. CDR3 DNA: TGTGCCAGCAGTTTTTTAGAGGCTTTCTTT.

This clone was seen a single time. The J gene is TRBJ1-1, the V gene TRBV10-3; 7 nucleotides align to TRBD1. This CDR3 spans 13 amino acids. V dropped 6 bases and J dropped 6; count of bases not matched to a gene: 7. Germline lookup yields CDR1 ENHRY and CDR2 SYGVKD. CDR3 nucleotide sequence: TGTGCCATCAGGACTACAGGGGATCCTGAAGCTTTCTTT. Protein product: CAIRTTGDPEAFF.

CDR3 protein: CAISGGRGGNEQFF. CDR3 nucleotide sequence: TGTGCCATCAGCGGGGGGCGGGGAGGCAATGAGCAGTTCTTC. The chain carries TRBV10-3 and TRBJ2-1, with D perhaps TRBD2 (7 bases). Trimming pared 6 bases from V and 6 bases from J, leaving 15 bases between. The CDR3 consists of 14 residues. From germline, CDR1 is ENHRY and CDR2 SYGVKD.

The chain has TRBV29-1 and TRBJ2-7, with D perhaps TRBD1 (6 bases). Germline V lookup: CDR1 SQVTM, CDR2 ANQGSEA. Trimming removed 7 bases at V and 2 bases at J, with 15 bases between. The CDR3 extends over 13 amino acids. The CDR3 DNA is TGCAGCGCAAGGACAGAAAAGACCTACGAGCAGTACTTC. Translated: CSARTEKTYEQYF.